These 25 T cell receptor beta chains came from one sample sequenced in a study of blood T cell repertoires in COVID-19. TCRdb's copy holds only in-frame clones and misses some; the assay was immunoSEQ multiplex PCR. The repertoire consists of tens of thousands of clones, with under 85% occurring once and the leading ten covering around 29%. The specimen sequenced was peripheral blood. The source of these receptors is a woman aged 80 or older with acute or convalescent COVID-19.

V is TRBV16 and J is TRBJ2-7; 15 bases are shared with TRBD2. There are 16 residues in the CDR3. Germline CDR1 and CDR2: KGHSY and FQNENV. With V trimmed by 4 bases and J by 3 bases, 4 bases remained unmatched. CDR3: CASSLGTSGRYYEQYF. In DNA form, the CDR3 reads TGTGCCAGCAGCCTGGGGACTAGCGGGAGGTACTACGAGCAGTACTTC. The whole variable domain, remainder taken from reference TRBV16 and TRBJ2-7, is GEEVAQTPKHLVRGEGQKAKLYCAPIKGHSYVFWYQQVLKNEFKFLISFQNENVFDETGMPKERFSAKCLPNSPCSLEIQATKLEDSAVYFCASSLGTSGRYYEQYFGPGTRLTVT.

The chain employs TRBV2 and TRBJ2-3, with D maybe TRBD2 (5 bases). This CDR3 comprises 12 residues. Germline CDR1 reads SNHLY; CDR2 reads FYNNEI. This CDR3 reads CAGGRAGDTQYF. CDR3 sequence (DNA): TGTGCAGGCGGGCGGGCAGGAGATACGCAGTATTTT. Filled out from reference TRBV2 and TRBJ2-3, the complete variable domain reads EPEVTQTPSHQVTQMGQEVILRCVPISNHLYFYWYRQILGQKVEFLVSFYNNEISEKSEIFDDQFSVERPDGSNFTLKIRSTKLEDSAMYFCAGGRAGDTQYFGPGTRLTVL.

This clone was detected only a few times. V and J are TRBV19 and TRBJ1-4; the D gene is possibly TRBD1 (5 bases). The germline CDR1 and CDR2 sequences are LNHDA and SQIVND (reference sequence). Trimming stripped 6 bases from V and 8 bases from J, with 13 bases between. The CDR3 sequence is 13 residues long. The CDR3 reads CASRGQGEEKLFF. In nucleotides, the CDR3 is TGTGCCAGTAGAGGGCAGGGCGAGGAAAAACTGTTTTTT.

V is TRBV7-2 and J is TRBJ1-6; the D gene is possibly TRBD1 (6 bases). Trimming removed 1 base from V and 4 bases from J, with 8 bases in between. Per the germline V gene, CDR1 is SGHTA and CDR2 is FQGNSA. This CDR3 is built from 15 residues. The CDR3 DNA is TGTGCCAGCAGCTTAGTCGGACAGTATAATTCACCCCTCCACTTT. It codes for CASSLVGQYNSPLHF. Using reference TRBV7-2 and TRBJ1-6 for the parts outside the CDR3, the full variable domain is GAGVSQSPSNKVTEKGKDVELRCDPISGHTALYWYRQSLGQGLEFLIYFQGNSAPDKSGLPSDRFSAERTGGSVSTLTIQRTQQEDSAVYLCASSLVGQYNSPLHFGNGTRLTVT.

The chain joins TRBV4-1 to TRBJ1-1; D unresolved. From germline, CDR1 is MGHRA and CDR2 YSYEKL. The CDR3 consists of 15 residues. V lost 0 bases and J 1 base, leaving 9 bases between the germline ends. The DNA of the CDR3 is TGCGCCAGCAGCCAAGATCTTACACCGAACACTGAAGCTTTCTTT. Protein sequence: CASSQDLTPNTEAFF.

This sequence joins TRBV12-5 and TRBJ2-2; D is possibly TRBD2 (7 bases). Germline loops: CDR1 LGHNT, CDR2 FRNRAP. This CDR3 region has 13 residues. Trimming shortened V by 9 bases and J by 4 bases, and 12 bases separated the two germline ends. The CDR3 DNA is TGTGCTAGCAAGAGGGGGGGCACCGGGGAGCTGTTTTTT. Its protein product is CASKRGGTGELFF. Looking up the rest from reference TRBV12-5 and TRBJ2-2 gives the full variable domain: DARVTQTPRHKVTEMGQEVTMRCQPILGHNTVFWYRQTMMQGLELLAYFRNRAPLDDSGMPKDRFSAEMPDATLATLKIQPSEPRDSAVYFCASKRGGTGELFFGEGSRLTVL.

The V gene is TRBV5-1, the J gene TRBJ2-1; TRBD2 matches 9 bases. Germline CDR1 and CDR2: SGHRS and YFSETQ. The CDR3 is 16 residues long. V trimming: 2 bases; J trimming: 6 bases; junction bases outside the gene matches: 9. The DNA for the CDR3 is TGCGCCAGCAGCTTACTGGTGCCTAGCGGGGCCAATGAGCAGTTCTTC. Encoded protein: CASSLLVPSGANEQFF.

The V call is TRBV19, the J call TRBJ2-1; TRBD2 matches 10 bases. The V and J ends lost 4 bases and 9 bases, in that order; junction bases with no gene match: 9. The CDR3 spans 15 residues. Germline V CDR1 and CDR2: LNHDA, SQIVND (reference sequence). Here the CDR3 DNA reads TGTGCCAGTAGTACCCTCCTAGCGGGAGAGAGTGAGCAGTTCTTC. This sequence encodes CASSTLLAGESEQFF.

This chain links TRBV2 with TRBJ1-2; D is perhaps TRBD1 (6 bases). Germline assignment: CDR1 SNHLY and CDR2 FYNNEI. V shed 6 bases and J shed 7 bases, with 15 bases lying between them. CDR3 length: 13 residues. The CDR3 loop reads CASSTDSSAGYTF. CDR3 nucleotides: TGTGCCAGCAGCACGGACAGCTCCGCTGGCTACACCTTC.

This clone appeared once. This chain joins TRBV6-6 and TRBJ2-4; a weak D match, TRBD2 (6 bases). CDR3 length: 15 residues. Germline CDR1 is MNHNY and CDR2 is SVGAGI (reference sequence). V was cut by 3 bases and J by 7 bases, with 16 bases left in between. CDR3 sequence: CASSYSAGRGNIQYF. DNA of the CDR3: TGTGCCAGCAGTTATTCGGCGGGACGAGGGAACATTCAGTACTTC.

V usage is TRBV18 and J usage is TRBJ1-1; possible D gene TRBD1, 5 bases. The CDR3 is made up of 13 amino acids. The germline gives CDR1 KGHSH, CDR2 LQKENI. V dropped 2 bases and J dropped 3 bases, with 7 bases sitting between them. For the CDR3, the DNA is TGTGCCAGCTCACCATCGGGGGACACTGAAGCTTTCTTT. Protein sequence: CASSPSGDTEAFF.

This clone appeared a single time. V is TRBV5-4 and J is TRBJ1-2, with D perhaps matching TRBD1 (6 bases). The CDR3 runs 14 residues. Germline V gene sequence: CDR1 SGHNT, CDR2 YYREEE (reference sequence). The germline V and J ends were trimmed by 7 bases and 2 bases, with 15 bases remaining between them. The CDR3 spells CASASGTRNYGYTF. In DNA, the CDR3 is TGTGCCAGCGCCTCCGGGACAAGGAACTATGGCTACACCTTC.

The chain combines TRBV2 with TRBJ1-5; TRBD1 is a possible D gene (6 bases). Trimming removed 1 base from V and 7 bases from J, with 14 bases in between. This CDR3 contains 15 residues. The germline gives CDR1 SNHLY, CDR2 FYNNEI. The CDR3 bases are TGTGCCAGCAGTGAAGGGACAGTCTCGAGGCAGCCCCAGCATTTT. The encoded protein is CASSEGTVSRQPQHF.

The chain couples TRBV5-1 to TRBJ2-1, with 12 bases fitting TRBD2. CDR3 size: 16 residues. Germline trimming cut 4 bases from V and 2 bases from J; bases unmatched to any gene: 4. Germline CDR1 and CDR2: SGHRS and YFSETQ. The CDR3 here is CASSVLAGGPYNEQFF. CDR3 sequence (DNA): TGCGCCAGCAGCGTTCTAGCGGGAGGGCCCTACAATGAGCAGTTCTTC.

Comments on this clone: At one of its ends the junction is not consistent with the germline gene, which may arise from a read error. V is TRBV2 and J is TRBJ1-1, with 9 bases lining up with TRBD1. The CDR3 is 14 residues long. Looked up from germline, CDR1 is SNHLY and CDR2 is FYNNEI. This CDR3 is CASSRQGVSRREVF. The CDR3 DNA is TGTGCCAGCAGTAGACAGGGGGTAAGCCGTCGGGAGGTCTTT.

The chain couples TRBV6-2 or TRBV6-3 to TRBJ2-3; TRBD2 aligns across 8 bases. Germline V gene lookup returns CDR1 MNHEY and CDR2 SVGEGT. The J segment lost 6 bases and the V segment lost 5 bases, leaving 10 bases of the junction unmatched. The length of the CDR3 is 15 residues. CDR3 in amino acids: CASSTPGLVADTQYF. The CDR3 bases are TGTGCCAGCAGTACCCCGGGACTAGTGGCGGATACGCAGTATTTT.

This chain connects TRBV7-9 to TRBJ1-5; 11 bases are a match to TRBD1. J was trimmed by 2 bases and V by 1 base; bases with no gene match: 4. Germline CDR1 and CDR2: SEHNR and FQNEAQ (reference sequence). This CDR3 is 17 amino acids long. In nucleotides, the CDR3 is TGTGCCAGCAGCTTAGGGACAGGGGGCGAGGGCAATCAGCCCCAGCATTTT. This gives the protein CASSLGTGGEGNQPQHF.

This clone was seen a few times. The gene calls are TRBV7-9 and TRBJ1-2; D may be TRBD1 (5 bases). Deletions cut 2 bases from V and 0 bases from J, with 13 bases between. The length of the CDR3 is 16 residues. CDR1 is SEHNR and CDR2 is FQNEAQ in the germline V gene (reference sequence). The CDR3: CASSLRRGPANYGYTF. The CDR3 DNA reads as TGTGCCAGCAGCTTAAGGAGGGGACCCGCTAACTATGGCTACACCTTC. Drawing the rest from reference TRBV7-9 and TRBJ1-2, the complete variable domain is DTGVSQNPRHKITKRGQNVTFRCDPISEHNRLYWYRQTLGQGPEFLTYFQNEAQLEKSRLLSDRFSAERPKGSFSTLEIQRTEQGDSAMYLCASSLRRGPANYGYTFGSGTRLTVV.

The V gene is TRBV5-1, the J gene TRBJ2-2; 7 bases fit TRBD2. Looked up from germline, CDR1 is SGHRS and CDR2 is YFSETQ. This CDR3 comprises 20 residues. V gave up 0 bases and J gave up 0 bases; unmatched junction bases: 14. CDR3 sequence: CASSLVGRLALMSNTGELFF. DNA for the CDR3: TGCGCCAGCAGCTTGGTGGGTCGACTAGCCCTCATGTCGAACACCGGGGAGCTGTTTTTT.

This chain links TRBV7-2 with TRBJ2-3, with D possibly TRBD1 on 5 matching bases. Trimming left V 5 bases short and J 4 bases short, with 16 bases between. The CDR3 extends over 15 amino acids. Germline loops: CDR1 SGHTA, CDR2 FQGNSA. CDR3 region: CASSRWGRSADTQYF. CDR3 nucleotides: TGTGCCAGCAGCCGGTGGGGCCGAAGCGCAGATACGCAGTATTTT.

The gene calls are TRBV19 and TRBJ2-7; D perhaps matches TRBD1 (6 bases). This CDR3 is built from 13 residues. The ends were cut back, 7 bases at V and 3 bases at J, with 13 bases in the middle. Germline V gene sequence: CDR1 LNHDA, CDR2 SQIVND (reference sequence). This CDR3 reads CASTDSYGYEQYF. CDR3 sequence (DNA): TGTGCCAGTACGGACAGTTACGGCTACGAGCAGTACTTC.

This chain links TRBV18 with TRBJ2-1; the match to TRBD1 covers 7 bases. V shed 2 bases, J shed 2 bases, and the junction held 6 bases outside the gene matches. CDR3 length equals 16 residues. The germline CDR1 and CDR2 sequences are KGHSH and LQKENI. In DNA form, the CDR3 reads TGTGCCAGCTCACCATCCGGGACAGTCGCCTACAATGAGCAGTTCTTC. Translating gives CASSPSGTVAYNEQFF.

The V and J genes are TRBV9 and TRBJ2-3; TRBD2 agrees at 9 bases. The germline gives CDR1 SGDLS, CDR2 YYNGEE. The J segment lost 1 base and the V segment lost 3 bases, leaving 6 bases of the junction unmatched. The CDR3 loop spans 16 amino acids. CDR3 sequence reads: CASSGVAGAGTDTQYF. In DNA, the CDR3 is TGTGCCAGCAGCGGGGTAGCGGGAGCGGGCACAGATACGCAGTATTTT.

This clone appeared a few times. The chain joins TRBV9 to TRBJ1-2; tentative D call: TRBD1 (6 bases). The germline V gene encodes CDR1 SGDLS and CDR2 YYNGEE. This CDR3 contains 15 residues. The ends were cut back, 0 bases at V and 4 bases at J, with 13 bases in the middle. The CDR3 reads CASSVEGRGTYGYTF. CDR3 nucleotide sequence: TGTGCCAGCAGCGTAGAGGGCAGGGGAACCTATGGCTACACCTTC.

The gene calls are TRBV5-1 and TRBJ2-7; TRBD1 is a possible D gene (6 bases). The germline CDR1 and CDR2 sequences are SGHRS and YFSETQ. The V end lost 7 bases, the J end lost 2 bases, and 13 bases lay between the germline ends. This CDR3 spans 13 amino acids. The CDR3 nucleotides are TGCGCCAGCTCCCCCGAGGGGGCCTACGAGCAGTACTTC. Its translation: CASSPEGAYEQYF.